These T cell receptor beta chains were read from a single sample in a study of blood T cells in healthy people across ages. TCRdb re-called the 5' RACE reads through MiXCR, storing one row per CDR3 protein. The sample carries 870,000 or so distinct CDR3 sequences, around 28% recorded once. The sequenced sample consisted of blood. All receptors derive from a woman of 80 years or more in good health. CDR3s include the opening cysteine and the closing phenylalanine or tryptophan. The D gene is left open where the match is weak. Clone sizes are given selectively: once, few, many, or a class where the clone is expanded.

D,size,V,J,DNA,CDR3
-,many,TRBV4-2,TRBJ1-5,TGTGCCAGCAGCCAAGAGGGAGTGGGGTACAATCAGCCCCAGCATTTT,CASSQEGVGYNQPQHF
TRBD1,many,TRBV6-2/TRBV6-3,TRBJ2-7,TGTGCCAGCAAGGGACAGGGTCCCTACGAGCAGTACTTC,CASKGQGPYEQYF
TRBD1,-,TRBV6-1,TRBJ2-3,TGTGCCAGCAGTCCCCGCCCGAGGACAGGGGGCACAGATACGCAGTATTTT,CASSPRPRTGGTDTQYF
-,many,TRBV6-1,TRBJ2-7,TGTGCCGGGAGACAGTCCTACGAGCAGTACTTC,CAGRQSYEQYF
-,many,TRBV6-5,TRBJ2-5,TGTGCCAGCAGTTACTCGCGACCTCAAGAGACCCAGTACTTC,CASSYSRPQETQYF
TRBD2,-,TRBV18,TRBJ2-1,TGTGCCAGCTCACTTCTTAGCGGGGTGGATTACAATGAGCAGTTCTTC,CASSLLSGVDYNEQFF
TRBD1,many,TRBV12-3/TRBV12-4,TRBJ1-2,TGTGCCAGCAGTTTAAAAGCAGGGGGCTATGGCTACACCTTC,CASSLKAGGYGYTF
-,-,TRBV6-2/TRBV6-3,TRBJ2-2,TGTGCCAGCAGTTACGGTTCTGGACGCATTAACACCGGGGAGCTGTTTTTT,CASSYGSGRINTGELFF
TRBD2,few,TRBV19,TRBJ2-5,TGTGCCAGTAGTAAAGAGCCCGCGCGGGGGGGCGGGAAGACCCAGTACTTC,CASSKEPARGGGKTQYF
-,-,TRBV12-3/TRBV12-4,TRBJ1-5,TGTGCCAGCAGTTTAGACAGGGTCAATCGGCCCCAGCATTTT,CASSLDRVNRPQHF
TRBD2,many,TRBV10-3,TRBJ2-1,TGTGCCATCAGTGAGTCGATACGGGGGGGCAATGAGCAGTTCTTC,CAISESIRGGNEQFF
-,-,TRBV20-1,TRBJ2-1,TGCAGTGCTAGTCTGGCGCGGAATGAGCAGTTCTTC,CSASLARNEQFF
TRBD2,many,TRBV6-1,TRBJ2-1,TGTGCCAGCAGTCGGGGACTAGCGCCTAACAATGAGCAGTTCTTC,CASSRGLAPNNEQFF
TRBD1,-,TRBV5-1,TRBJ2-7,TGCGCCAGCAGCTTGGGCACCCGGGACAGGAGATCCTACGAGCAGTACTTC,CASSLGTRDRRSYEQYF
-,-,TRBV18,TRBJ2-7,TGTGCCAGCTCCCCGGGGACCGACGTCCTCGAGCAGTACTTC,CASSPGTDVLEQYF
-,few,TRBV3-1,TRBJ1-4,TGTGCCAGCAGCCAAGAAGGCTCAGCAGGGAAGGATGAAAAACTGTTTTTT,CASSQEGSAGKDEKLFF
-,-,TRBV5-1,TRBJ1-2,TGCGCCAGCAGCTTGGCCGAAGGACCTGCTAACTATGGCTACACCTTC,CASSLAEGPANYGYTF
-,many,TRBV7-2,TRBJ1-2,TGTGCCAGCAGCACCTTCGTGGTGAACAATGGCTACACCTTC,CASSTFVVNNGYTF
-,many,TRBV20-1,TRBJ2-6,TGCAGTGCTGCTTGGGGGGCCAACGTCCTGACTTTC,CSAAWGANVLTF
TRBD2,many,TRBV5-1,TRBJ2-7,TGCGCCAGCAGCTTCTCCGGGACTAGCGGGGGGATTGGGGAGCAGTACTTC,CASSFSGTSGGIGEQYF
-,many,TRBV6-5,TRBJ1-5,TGTGCCAGCAGAGCCGACAGGAGGAATCAGCCCCAGCATTTT,CASRADRRNQPQHF
-,many,TRBV12-3/TRBV12-4,TRBJ2-4,TGTGCCAGCAGTTTAGCCGAGGGGCTAAACATTCAGTACTTC,CASSLAEGLNIQYF
-,many,TRBV20-1,TRBJ2-3,TGCAGTGCTAGAGTAGGGTTTGAAGATACGCAGTATTTT,CSARVGFEDTQYF
TRBD1,-,TRBV11-2,TRBJ2-3,TGTGCCAGCAGTTCCCCCCCGGGACAGGGCACAGATACGCAGTATTTT,CASSSPPGQGTDTQYF
-,-,TRBV7-2,TRBJ2-2,TGTGCCAGCACGCTAACAGGCGACACCGGGGAGCGGTTTTTT,CASTLTGDTGERFF
-,-,TRBV20-1,TRBJ2-2,TGCAGTGCTAATACTGGAGTAAACACCGGGGAGCTGTTTTTT,CSANTGVNTGELFF
TRBD2,many,TRBV7-2,TRBJ2-5,TGTGCCAGCAGCTTAGAGGAGAGGGGGCTAGCGGGGGGTCAGGTCCAGTACTTC,CASSLEERGLAGGQVQYF
-,few,TRBV5-1,TRBJ2-3,TGCGCCAGCAGCTTTAAGGTGAGTAGTACAGATACGCAGTATTTT,CASSFKVSSTDTQYF
TRBD2,-,TRBV15,TRBJ2-7,TGTGCCACCAGCAGAGGGACTAGCGATTACAATGAGCAGTACTTC,CATSRGTSDYNEQYF
-,many,TRBV7-2,TRBJ2-3,TGTGCCAGCAGCTTAGGTACCGCCCCGGATACGCAGTATTTT,CASSLGTAPDTQYF
-,-,TRBV4-3,TRBJ2-7,TGCGCCAGCAGCCAAGAGGTGGTAACGGTAGAGCAGTACTTC,CASSQEVVTVEQYF
TRBD2,-,TRBV5-5,TRBJ2-2,TGTGCCAGCAGCTGGGGAGGGGACTACGGGACCGGGGAGCTGTTTTTT,CASSWGGDYGTGELFF
-,many,TRBV5-5,TRBJ2-7,TGTGCCAGCAGCGTTGTAGGGACAAACTACGAGCAGTACTTC,CASSVVGTNYEQYF
TRBD1,many,TRBV6-2/TRBV6-3,TRBJ2-6,TGTGCCAGCAGTTCGACAGGGACTGGGGCCAACGTCCTGACTTTC,CASSSTGTGANVLTF
-,many,TRBV7-9,TRBJ2-7,TGTGCCAGCAGCCCCGGGGCATTACCGGGGGTTTACGAGCAGTACTTC,CASSPGALPGVYEQYF
-,-,TRBV28,TRBJ2-1,TGTGCCAGCAGTACAGGGTCGGGTGAGCAGTTCTTC,CASSTGSGEQFF
TRBD1,few,TRBV7-8,TRBJ2-3,TGTGCCAGCAGCTCACGAAGAACAGGGGAAGATACGCAGTATTTT,CASSSRRTGEDTQYF
TRBD1,many,TRBV7-9,TRBJ2-7,TGTGCCAGCAGCTTGGTCGGACAGGGGGCAAAGCAGTACTTC,CASSLVGQGAKQYF
TRBD1,-,TRBV5-6,TRBJ1-4,TGTGCCAGCAGCTCCAGGGGGCTACGTGAAAAACTGTTTTTT,CASSSRGLREKLFF
-,-,TRBV4-3,TRBJ1-1,TGCGCCAGCAGCCAAGGGACCCTTTTGAACACTGAAGCTTTCTTT,CASSQGTLLNTEAFF
TRBD1,many,TRBV9,TRBJ1-2,TGTGCCAGCAGCGTAGGCCTCGCGACAGGGGTATATGGCTACACCTTC,CASSVGLATGVYGYTF
TRBD2,-,TRBV20-1,TRBJ2-2,TGCAGTGCTAGAGACACCGGGACTAGCGGGGGGGCGAACACCGGGGAGCTGTTTTTT,CSARDTGTSGGANTGELFF
-,many,TRBV20-1,TRBJ2-4,TGCAGTGTGAAGGGGAAAAACATTCAGTACTTC,CSVKGKNIQYF
-,many,TRBV11-2,TRBJ2-7,TGTGCCAGCGCCCAAGCGGAACCCCCCTACGAGCAGTACTTC,CASAQAEPPYEQYF
-,many,TRBV11-2,TRBJ2-7,TGTGCCAGCAGCCAGCCTGGGCTAGCAGTTTACGAGCAGTACTTC,CASSQPGLAVYEQYF
-,many,TRBV5-1,TRBJ2-3,TGTGCCAGCAGCTTAGGCTCTGGTCTATACACAGATACGCAGTATTTT,CASSLGSGLYTDTQYF
TRBD2,-,TRBV7-2,TRBJ2-7,TGTGCCAGCAGCTTAGGGGCTAGCGGGGCAACCTACGAGCAGTACTTC,CASSLGASGATYEQYF
-,many,TRBV5-1,TRBJ2-3,TGCGCCAGCAACGCCGGGCACACAGATACGCAGTATTTT,CASNAGHTDTQYF
-,few,TRBV5-4,TRBJ2-1,TGTGCCAGCAGCGCCGGGGGGACAGTATCCTACAATGAGCAGTTCTTC,CASSAGGTVSYNEQFF
-,-,TRBV6-2/TRBV6-3,TRBJ1-1,TGTGCCAGCAGTTACAATCAGCGGGCGACCACGAACACTGAAGCTTTCTTT,CASSYNQRATTNTEAFF
-,-,TRBV20-1,TRBJ1-1,TGCAGTGCCGGAGGATACTCGAACACTGAAGCTTTCTTT,CSAGGYSNTEAFF
-,-,TRBV6-2/TRBV6-3,TRBJ1-5,TGTGCCAGCAGCCCCATAGCCAATCAGCCCCAGCATTTT,CASSPIANQPQHF
TRBD1,many,TRBV5-1,TRBJ2-1,TGCGCCAGCAGCCTGGGACAGGGACGGTCGGGTGAGCAGTTCTTC,CASSLGQGRSGEQFF
-,many,TRBV6-2/TRBV6-3,TRBJ2-5,TGTGCCAGCACCCTAGACAGCCAAGTGACCCAGTACTTC,CASTLDSQVTQYF
-,few,TRBV6-2/TRBV6-3,TRBJ2-3,TGTGCCAGCCCTCGCGACATCACAGATGCGCAGTATTTT,CASPRDITDAQYF
-,few,TRBV7-9,TRBJ1-2,TGTGCCAGCAGCTTAGGGGCCCAGACAAACCTCTATGGCTACACCTTC,CASSLGAQTNLYGYTF
TRBD1,-,TRBV18,TRBJ1-1,TGTGCCAGCTCACCCATAATACAGGGGATGAACACTGAAGCTTTCTTT,CASSPIIQGMNTEAFF
-,few,TRBV30,TRBJ1-2,TGTGCCTGGAGTGGACATTCGAGTGGTGGCTACACCTTC,CAWSGHSSGGYTF
-,many,TRBV6-2/TRBV6-3,TRBJ2-7,TGTGCCAGCAGTTACCTAGGGATTGGCGAGCAGTACTTC,CASSYLGIGEQYF
-,many,TRBV7-9,TRBJ1-1,TGTGCCAGCAGCTACGCGAATACTGAAGCTTTCTTT,CASSYANTEAFF